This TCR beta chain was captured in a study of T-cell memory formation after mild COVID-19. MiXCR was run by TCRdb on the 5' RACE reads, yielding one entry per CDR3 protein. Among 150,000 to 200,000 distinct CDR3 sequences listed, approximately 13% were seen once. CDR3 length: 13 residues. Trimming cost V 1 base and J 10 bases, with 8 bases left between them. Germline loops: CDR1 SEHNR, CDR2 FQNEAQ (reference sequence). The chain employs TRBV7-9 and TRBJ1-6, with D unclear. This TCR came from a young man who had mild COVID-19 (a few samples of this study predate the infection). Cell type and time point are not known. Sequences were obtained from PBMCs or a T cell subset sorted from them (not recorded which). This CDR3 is CASSLEGRSPLHF. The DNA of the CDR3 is TGTGCCAGCAGCTTAGAGGGTAGATCACCCCTCCACTTT. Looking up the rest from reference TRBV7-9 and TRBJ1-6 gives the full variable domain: DTGVSQNPRHKITKRGQNVTFRCDPISEHNRLYWYRQTLGQGPEFLTYFQNEAQLEKSRLLSDRFSAERPKGSFSTLEIQRTEQGDSAMYLCASSLEGRSPLHFGNGTRLTVT.